This TCR beta chain originates from a study of T cell changes during pregnancy in multiple sclerosis. V was pared by 8 bases and J by 2 bases, with 12 bases between. CDR3 length: 13 amino acids. Germline values: CDR1 MNHEY, CDR2 SVGAGI. Some clones are missing from TCRdb's copy, which holds only in-frame ones; the method was immunoSEQ multiplex PCR. The table lists 50,000 to 75,000 clones, around nine tenths of them singletons. This specimen consisted of peripheral blood, obtained in the first trimester of pregnancy. The receptor was isolated from a female donor in good health, enrolled as a control in a pregnancy study. The chain uses TRBV6-5 and TRBJ2-5; TRBD2 might be the D (7 bases). CDR3 protein: CASGGATQETQYF. The CDR3 DNA is TGTGCCAGCGGGGGGGCCACTCAAGAGACCCAGTACTTC.